This is a list of T cell receptor beta chains from one sample in a study of Ad26.COV2.S vaccination and SARS-CoV-2 variants. Sequenced by immunoSEQ multiplex PCR; TCRdb stores in-frame clones only, minus some. The table lists 350,000 to 400,000 clones, approximately 86% of them singletons. The sequences come from peripheral blood, collected in a trial of Ad26.COV2.S vaccine versus placebo. The receptors derive from a person aged 18-65 years who received the Ad26.COV2.S COVID-19 vaccine or a placebo. Both conserved end residues are part of each CDR3. Each record gives: D gene, clone size, J gene, V gene, CDR3 protein, CDR3 DNA. The D gene is left open where the match is weak. Where a row states a size, it is once, few, many or the class of an expanded clone; other rows omit it.

D gene: -
clone size: -
J gene: TRBJ1-1
V gene: TRBV29-1
CDR3 protein: CSVVAPSRETAFF
CDR3 DNA: TGCAGCGTTGTGGCCCCTTCCAGGGAGACAGCTTTCTTT

D gene: -
clone size: -
J gene: TRBJ2-7
V gene: TRBV6-6
CDR3 protein: CASSYSRDAGSYEQYF
CDR3 DNA: TGTGCCAGCAGTTACTCAAGGGACGCAGGCTCCTACGAGCAGTACTTC

D gene: TRBD1
clone size: -
J gene: TRBJ2-2
V gene: TRBV6-4
CDR3 protein: CASGQGVTGELFF
CDR3 DNA: TGTGCCAGCGGCCAGGGGGTTACCGGGGAGCTGTTTTTT

D gene: TRBD1
clone size: -
J gene: TRBJ1-2
V gene: TRBV23-1
CDR3 protein: CASSLPDRSRPNYGYTF
CDR3 DNA: TGCGCCAGCAGTCTTCCGGACAGGAGTCGTCCTAACTATGGCTACACCTTC

D gene: -
clone size: few
J gene: TRBJ1-3
V gene: TRBV29-1
CDR3 protein: CSVAGRDARNTIYF
CDR3 DNA: TGCAGCGTTGCGGGCAGGGACGCTAGAAACACCATATATTTT

D gene: -
clone size: -
J gene: TRBJ1-5
V gene: TRBV7-8
CDR3 protein: CASSLGGVPVDQPQHF
CDR3 DNA: TGTGCCAGCAGCCTGGGGGGAGTCCCAGTCGATCAGCCCCAGCATTTT

D gene: -
clone size: -
J gene: TRBJ1-6
V gene: TRBV3-1/TRBV3-2
CDR3 protein: CASSQDNSPLHF
CDR3 DNA: TGTGCCAGCAGCCAAGATAATTCACCCCTCCACTTT

D gene: -
clone size: -
J gene: TRBJ2-1
V gene: TRBV9
CDR3 protein: CASSRRPASYNEQFF
CDR3 DNA: TGTGCCAGCAGCCGGCGCCCCGCCTCCTACAATGAGCAGTTCTTC

D gene: -
clone size: -
J gene: TRBJ1-2
V gene: TRBV2
CDR3 protein: CASSEDRDPYHGYTF
CDR3 DNA: TGTGCCAGCAGTGAGGACCGGGACCCTTACCATGGCTACACCTTC

D gene: -
clone size: once
J gene: TRBJ1-2
V gene: TRBV4-1
CDR3 protein: CASSQLGHLNYGYTF
CDR3 DNA: TGCGCCAGCAGTCAACTAGGACACCTCAACTATGGCTACACCTTC

D gene: TRBD1
clone size: -
J gene: TRBJ1-1
V gene: TRBV2
CDR3 protein: CASGGNRGAWNTEAFF
CDR3 DNA: TGTGCCAGCGGTGGGAACAGGGGAGCTTGGAACACTGAAGCTTTCTTT

D gene: TRBD1
clone size: few
J gene: TRBJ1-2
V gene: TRBV6-6
CDR3 protein: CASRPTGTGYGYTF
CDR3 DNA: TGTGCCAGCAGGCCAACCGGGACAGGATATGGCTACACCTTC

D gene: TRBD1
clone size: -
J gene: TRBJ2-2
V gene: TRBV18
CDR3 protein: CASSPRTGYTGELFF
CDR3 DNA: TGTGCCAGCTCACCAAGGACAGGGTACACCGGGGAGCTGTTTTTT

D gene: -
clone size: -
J gene: TRBJ1-2
V gene: TRBV3-1/TRBV3-2
CDR3 protein: CASSQEGRPINYGYTF
CDR3 DNA: TGTGCCAGCAGCCAAGAGGGCAGACCGATAAACTATGGCTACACCTTC

D gene: -
clone size: -
J gene: TRBJ2-7
V gene: TRBV5-5
CDR3 protein: CASSPVWSGSGEQYF
CDR3 DNA: TGTGCCAGCAGCCCTGTCTGGTCGGGGTCCGGCGAGCAGTACTTC

D gene: -
clone size: once
J gene: TRBJ2-7
V gene: TRBV6-2/TRBV6-3
CDR3 protein: CASSTLSYEQYF
CDR3 DNA: TGTGCCAGCAGTACCCTTTCCTACGAGCAGTACTTC

D gene: -
clone size: once
J gene: TRBJ1-5
V gene: TRBV6-1
CDR3 protein: CASSEVYQPQHF
CDR3 DNA: TGTGCCAGCAGTGAGGTTTATCAGCCCCAGCATTTT

D gene: -
clone size: -
J gene: TRBJ2-5
V gene: TRBV5-4
CDR3 protein: CASSLAPPETQYF
CDR3 DNA: TGTGCCAGCAGCTTGGCACCTCCGGAGACCCAGTACTTC

D gene: -
clone size: -
J gene: TRBJ1-1
V gene: TRBV28
CDR3 protein: CASRGHGGTEAFF
CDR3 DNA: TGTGCCAGCAGGGGACACGGAGGGACTGAAGCTTTCTTT

D gene: TRBD2
clone size: -
J gene: TRBJ2-5
V gene: TRBV7-2
CDR3 protein: CASSLVPPGGGFFQETQYF
CDR3 DNA: TGTGCCAGCAGCTTAGTTCCACCCGGGGGGGGGTTTTTTCAAGAGACCCAGTACTTC

D gene: -
clone size: -
J gene: TRBJ2-7
V gene: TRBV6-2/TRBV6-3
CDR3 protein: CASSINRIYEQYF
CDR3 DNA: TGTGCCAGCAGCATAAACCGGATCTACGAGCAGTACTTC

D gene: -
clone size: -
J gene: TRBJ1-4
V gene: TRBV2
CDR3 protein: CASSESGSEKLFF
CDR3 DNA: TGTGCCAGCAGTGAATCGGGGAGCGAAAAACTGTTTTTT

D gene: TRBD1
clone size: -
J gene: TRBJ1-6
V gene: TRBV28
CDR3 protein: CASTRDSNSPLHF
CDR3 DNA: TGTGCCAGCACTCGGGACAGCAATTCACCCCTCCACTTT

D gene: -
clone size: -
J gene: TRBJ2-7
V gene: TRBV2
CDR3 protein: CASLDGALGYEQYF
CDR3 DNA: TGTGCCAGCCTCGATGGGGCCCTCGGATACGAGCAGTACTTC

D gene: -
clone size: -
J gene: TRBJ2-3
V gene: TRBV2
CDR3 protein: CASSEQGTDTQYF
CDR3 DNA: TGTGCCAGCAGTGAACAGGGCACAGATACGCAGTATTTT

D gene: TRBD2
clone size: -
J gene: TRBJ2-5
V gene: TRBV7-2
CDR3 protein: CASSLSGGASETQYF
CDR3 DNA: TGTGCCAGCAGCCTTAGCGGGGGGGCGTCAGAGACCCAGTACTTC

D gene: -
clone size: -
J gene: TRBJ1-1
V gene: TRBV19
CDR3 protein: CASSIGEATEAFF
CDR3 DNA: TGTGCCAGTAGTATAGGTGAGGCCACTGAAGCTTTCTTT

D gene: -
clone size: -
J gene: TRBJ1-6
V gene: TRBV7-2
CDR3 protein: CASSPGGGQSPLHF
CDR3 DNA: TGTGCCAGCAGCCCCGGGGGGGGTCAATCACCCCTCCACTTT

D gene: TRBD2
clone size: -
J gene: TRBJ2-5
V gene: TRBV3-1/TRBV3-2
CDR3 protein: CASSQVQRGGGETQYF
CDR3 DNA: TGTGCCAGCAGCCAAGTTCAGCGGGGGGGTGGAGAGACCCAGTACTTC

D gene: TRBD1
clone size: -
J gene: TRBJ1-2
V gene: TRBV10-2
CDR3 protein: CASSDRTGGYGYTF
CDR3 DNA: TGCGCCAGCAGTGATCGGACAGGGGGCTATGGCTACACCTTC

D gene: -
clone size: -
J gene: TRBJ1-1
V gene: TRBV12-5
CDR3 protein: CASGSAGDEAFF
CDR3 DNA: TGTGCTAGTGGTTCAGCGGGAGATGAAGCTTTCTTT

D gene: TRBD2
clone size: -
J gene: TRBJ2-5
V gene: TRBV7-2
CDR3 protein: CASRNGLAVQETQYF
CDR3 DNA: TGTGCCAGCAGGAATGGACTAGCGGTCCAAGAGACCCAGTACTTC

D gene: TRBD1
clone size: -
J gene: TRBJ1-6
V gene: TRBV3-1/TRBV3-2
CDR3 protein: CASSQGDSSSPLHF
CDR3 DNA: TGTGCCAGCAGCCAAGGGGACAGCAGCTCACCCCTCCACTTT

D gene: -
clone size: -
J gene: TRBJ1-2
V gene: TRBV30
CDR3 protein: CAWSGRVRMNYGYTF
CDR3 DNA: TGTGCCTGGAGTGGGCGGGTGCGGATGAACTATGGCTACACCTTC

D gene: -
clone size: -
J gene: TRBJ2-7
V gene: TRBV27
CDR3 protein: CASSTNLQHTGEQYF
CDR3 DNA: TGTGCCAGCAGTACCAACCTCCAGCACACGGGGGAGCAGTACTTC

D gene: -
clone size: once
J gene: TRBJ2-2
V gene: TRBV13
CDR3 protein: CASSAPDWEGANTGELFF
CDR3 DNA: TGTGCCAGCAGCGCCCCCGACTGGGAAGGGGCGAACACCGGGGAGCTGTTTTTT

D gene: TRBD1
clone size: once
J gene: TRBJ1-1
V gene: TRBV7-9
CDR3 protein: CASSRQGNTEAFF
CDR3 DNA: TGTGCCAGCAGTCGACAGGGGAACACTGAAGCTTTCTTT

D gene: -
clone size: -
J gene: TRBJ1-2
V gene: TRBV6-4
CDR3 protein: CASSDGGLSSYTF
CDR3 DNA: TGTGCCAGCAGTGACGGCGGACTCTCGAGCTACACCTTC

D gene: TRBD2
clone size: -
J gene: TRBJ2-3
V gene: TRBV6-5
CDR3 protein: CASHTGLAGGTQYF
CDR3 DNA: TGTGCCAGCCATACGGGACTAGCGGGGGGCACGCAGTATTTT

D gene: -
clone size: -
J gene: TRBJ1-1
V gene: TRBV29-1
CDR3 protein: CSVGRNTGTEAFF
CDR3 DNA: TGCAGCGTGGGGAGGAATACAGGCACTGAAGCTTTCTTT

D gene: -
clone size: -
J gene: TRBJ2-1
V gene: TRBV5-1
CDR3 protein: CASSLDLRTFNEQFF
CDR3 DNA: TGCGCCAGCAGCTTGGATCTAAGGACATTCAATGAGCAGTTCTTC

D gene: TRBD1
clone size: -
J gene: TRBJ2-7
V gene: TRBV6-5
CDR3 protein: CASSYGTTGASYEQYF
CDR3 DNA: TGTGCCAGCAGTTACGGTACTACAGGGGCTTCCTACGAGCAGTACTTC

D gene: -
clone size: once
J gene: TRBJ1-1
V gene: TRBV3-1/TRBV3-2
CDR3 protein: CASSQAYRENTEAFF
CDR3 DNA: TGTGCCAGCAGCCAAGCTTACAGGGAGAACACTGAAGCTTTCTTT

D gene: TRBD1
clone size: -
J gene: TRBJ1-4
V gene: TRBV10-3
CDR3 protein: CAISESGTGDEKLFF
CDR3 DNA: TGTGCCATCAGTGAGTCCGGGACAGGGGATGAAAAACTGTTTTTT

D gene: -
clone size: -
J gene: TRBJ2-2
V gene: TRBV5-6
CDR3 protein: CASSRGGTGELFF
CDR3 DNA: TGTGCCAGCAGCAGGGGCGGCACCGGGGAGCTGTTTTTT

D gene: -
clone size: -
J gene: TRBJ2-7
V gene: TRBV29-1
CDR3 protein: CSARDSTYEQYF
CDR3 DNA: TGCAGCGCTCGCGACTCTACCTACGAGCAGTACTTC

D gene: -
clone size: few
J gene: TRBJ1-2
V gene: TRBV6-2/TRBV6-3
CDR3 protein: CASSYRGTDYGYTF
CDR3 DNA: TGTGCCAGCAGTTACAGAGGGACGGACTATGGCTACACCTTC

D gene: -
clone size: -
J gene: TRBJ1-2
V gene: TRBV10-3
CDR3 protein: CAISESDSGGYTF
CDR3 DNA: TGTGCCATCAGTGAGTCCGACAGTGGGGGCTACACCTTC